One sample yielded the 10 T cell receptor beta chains listed below, sequenced in a study of blood T cell repertoires in COVID-19. The method was immunoSEQ multiplex PCR; TCRdb's version includes in-frame clones alone and lacks a portion of them. Of around 200,000 clones detected, over 75% appear once; the ten largest clones hold under 3.5%. The sample consisted of peripheral blood. The source of these receptors is a man in his fifties or sixties with acute or convalescent COVID-19.

The chain combines TRBV29-1 with TRBJ1-2; 9 bases agree with TRBD1. Germline loops: CDR1 SQVTM, CDR2 ANQGSEA. The CDR3 consists of 14 residues. V shed 0 bases, J shed 7 bases, and the junction held 6 bases outside the gene matches. The CDR3 here is CSVEEMTGGRGYTF. Written as DNA, the CDR3 is TGCAGCGTTGAAGAGATGACAGGGGGTCGTGGCTACACCTTC.

V usage is TRBV28 and J usage is TRBJ2-2; 13 nucleotides align to TRBD2. Germline CDR1 reads MDHEN; CDR2 reads SYDVKM. The V segment lost 6 bases and the J segment 8 bases; nucleotides outside the gene matches: 6. There are 15 residues in the CDR3. The CDR3 spells CASSLTSGRFGELFF. For the CDR3, the DNA is TGTGCCAGCAGCCTGACTAGCGGGAGGTTTGGGGAGCTGTTTTTT. Variable domain in full (rest from reference TRBV28 and TRBJ2-2): DVKVTQSSRYLVKRTGEKVFLECVQDMDHENMFWYRQDPGLGLRLIYFSYDVKMKEKGDIPEGYSVSREKKERFSLILESASTNQTSMYLCASSLTSGRFGELFFGEGSRLTVL.

The chain joins TRBV3-1 (or the pseudogene TRBV3-2) to TRBJ1-2, with TRBD1 as a possible D gene (6 bases). The CDR3 consists of 14 residues. V lost 4 bases and J 7 bases, leaving 16 bases between the germline ends. CDR1 LGHDT and CDR2 YNNKEL come from the germline V gene (reference sequence). The CDR3 region is CASSRETGYSGYTF. Written as DNA, the CDR3 is TGTGCCAGCAGCCGCGAGACAGGCTATTCTGGCTACACCTTC.

The table lists this clone with a count of one. The CDR3 DNA is TGTGCCAGCAGTTTACGGTCGTCATCCACCGGGGAGCTGTTTTTT. Residues: CASSLRSSSTGELFF. This chain uses TRBV27 with TRBJ2-2; D unclear. The germline V gene has CDR1 MNHEY and CDR2 SMNVEV (reference sequence). V lost 2 bases to trimming and J lost 4 bases, with 11 bases between them. This CDR3 is 15 amino acids long.

This clone was seen once. V is TRBV6-5 and J is TRBJ1-3, with no clear D. V was trimmed by 6 bases and J by 0 bases, leaving 6 bases between them. The CDR3 runs to 13 residues. Germline CDR1 MNHEY, CDR2 SVGAGI. In nucleotides, the CDR3 is TGTGCCAGCAGACGGGACTCTGGAAACACCATATATTTT. It encodes CASRRDSGNTIYF.

This clone occurred once. The chain uses TRBV28 and TRBJ2-4; 7 bases align to TRBD1. The V segment lost 5 bases and the J segment 12 bases; nucleotides outside the gene matches: 7. This CDR3 comprises 12 residues. CDR1 is MDHEN, CDR2 SYDVKM, per germline. This CDR3 reads CASSATGLGQYF. CDR3 coding DNA: TGTGCCAGCAGTGCGACAGGGCTAGGTCAGTACTTC.

This clone was seen a single time. The J gene is TRBJ1-2, the V gene TRBV21-1; TRBD1 reflects the table's D call only, with no check against the DNA. TRBV21-1 is a known pseudogene. The CDR3 has 14 amino acids. DNA for the CDR3: TGTGCCAGCAGCAAAGGGGGACAACTGGATGGCTACACCTTC. Its protein product is CASSKGGQLDGYTF.

This chain connects TRBV7-2 to TRBJ1-4, with D unclear. This CDR3 is 15 amino acids long. Germline V gene data show CDR1 as SGHTA and CDR2 as FQGNSA. The V end lost 5 bases, the J end lost 3 bases, and 13 bases lay between the germline ends. In nucleotides, the CDR3 is TGTGCCAGCAGCCCCAAGGTCCAGGCTAATGAAAAACTGTTTTTT. Encoded protein: CASSPKVQANEKLFF. The full variable domain, completed using reference TRBV7-2 and TRBJ1-4, is GAGVSQSPSNKVTEKGKDVELRCDPISGHTALYWYRQSLGQGLEFLIYFQGNSAPDKSGLPSDRFSAERTGGSVSTLTIQRTQQEDSAVYLCASSPKVQANEKLFFGSGTQLSVL.

The CDR3 loop reads CASSKGAGGTGDNQPQHF. In nucleotides, the CDR3 is TGTGCCAGCAGTAAAGGGGCCGGGGGGACAGGGGACAATCAGCCCCAGCATTTT. The rearrangement uses TRBV27 and TRBJ1-5; 10 bases align to TRBD1. The CDR3 covers 18 residues. V shed 5 bases and J 3 bases; nucleotides not matched to a gene: 13. Germline V gives CDR1 MNHEY, CDR2 SMNVEV (reference sequence).

The chain carries TRBV7-9 and TRBJ2-2; TRBD1 agrees at 11 bases. V gave up 5 bases and J gave up 7 bases; unmatched junction bases: 6. Per germline, CDR1 SEHNR and CDR2 FQNEAQ (reference sequence). The CDR3 covers 15 residues. The CDR3 loop reads CASSRTGGASGELFF. The CDR3 region has the DNA TGTGCCAGCAGCAGGACAGGGGGCGCGAGCGGGGAGCTGTTTTTT.